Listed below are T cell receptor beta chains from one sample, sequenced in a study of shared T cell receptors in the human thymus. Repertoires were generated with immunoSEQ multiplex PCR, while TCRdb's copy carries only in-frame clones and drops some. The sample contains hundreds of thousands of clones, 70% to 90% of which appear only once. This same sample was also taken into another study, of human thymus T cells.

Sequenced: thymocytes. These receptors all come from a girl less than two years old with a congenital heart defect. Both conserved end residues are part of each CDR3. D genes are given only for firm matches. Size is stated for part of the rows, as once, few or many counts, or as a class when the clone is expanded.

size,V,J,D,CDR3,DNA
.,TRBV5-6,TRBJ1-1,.,CASSLHQGTTCIMNTEAFF,TGTGCCAGCAGCCTGCATCAGGGGACAACATGCATTATGAACACTGAAGCTTTCTTT
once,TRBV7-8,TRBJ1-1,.,CASSQGRVTANTEAFF,TGTGCCAGCAGCCAGGGCCGGGTGACAGCGAACACTGAAGCTTTCTTT
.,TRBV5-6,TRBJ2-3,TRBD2,CASSLESSGGPQYF,TGTGCCAGCAGCTTGGAGAGTAGCGGGGGGCCACAGTATTTT
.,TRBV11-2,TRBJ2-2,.,CASSSYSEGKTGELFF,TGTGCCAGCAGCTCATACTCGGAGGGGAAGACCGGGGAGCTGTTTTTT
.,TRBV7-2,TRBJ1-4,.,CASSLKGGGSNEKLFF,TGTGCCAGCAGCCTAAAAGGTGGGGGGAGCAATGAAAAACTGTTTTTT
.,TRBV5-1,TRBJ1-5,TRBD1,CASSLAPDRGKSNQPQHF,TGCGCCAGCAGCTTGGCCCCGGACAGGGGTAAGAGCAATCAGCCCCAGCATTTT
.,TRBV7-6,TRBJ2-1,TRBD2,CASSFSSGGRNEQFF,TGTGCCAGCAGCTTTAGTAGCGGGGGACGAAATGAGCAGTTCTTC
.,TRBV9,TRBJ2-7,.,CASSGGDGYSYEQYF,TGTGCCAGCAGCGGGGGGGACGGCTACTCCTACGAGCAGTACTTC
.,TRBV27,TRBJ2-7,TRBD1,CASSLGGRGPSEQYF,TGTGCCAGCAGTTTAGGAGGCAGGGGGCCTTCCGAGCAGTACTTC
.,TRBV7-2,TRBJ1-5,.,CASSNTSGFKPQHF,TGTGCCAGCAGCAATACTTCAGGTTTCAAGCCCCAGCATTTT
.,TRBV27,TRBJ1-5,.,CASRVSRDTHQPQHF,TGTGCCAGCAGGGTAAGCCGGGACACCCATCAGCCCCAGCATTTT
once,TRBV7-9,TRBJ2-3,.,CASSYNAGEKSHADTQYF,TGTGCCAGCAGCTATAACGCAGGGGAGAAATCACACGCAGATACGCAGTATTTT
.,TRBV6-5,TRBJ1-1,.,CASRLGGNTEAFF,TGTGCCAGCAGACTAGGAGGGAACACTGAAGCTTTCTTT
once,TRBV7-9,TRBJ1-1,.,CASSLGWVEANTEAFF,TGTGCCAGCAGCTTAGGCTGGGTAGAGGCGAACACTGAAGCTTTCTTT
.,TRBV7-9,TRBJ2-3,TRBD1,CASSTGTEEVVDTQYF,TGTGCCAGCAGCACCGGGACAGAGGAGGTGGTTGATACGCAGTATTTT
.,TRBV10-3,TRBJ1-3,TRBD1,CAISERTGGSGNTIYF,TGTGCCATCAGTGAGAGGACAGGCGGCTCTGGAAACACCATATATTTT
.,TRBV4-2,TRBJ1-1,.,CASSHGQGGPLNTEAFF,TGTGCCAGCAGCCACGGGCAGGGCGGCCCCTTAAACACTGAAGCTTTCTTT
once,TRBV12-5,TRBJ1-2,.,CASGLVPPREGDGYTF,TGTGCTAGTGGTTTGGTACCGCCGAGGGAGGGCGATGGCTACACCTTC
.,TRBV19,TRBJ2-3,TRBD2,CASSIPPRGDTDTQYF,TGTGCCAGTAGTATCCCCCCGCGGGGGGACACAGATACGCAGTATTTT
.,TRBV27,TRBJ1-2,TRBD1,CASRYLQGTFDGYTF,TGTGCCAGCAGATACCTACAGGGGACTTTTGATGGCTACACCTTC
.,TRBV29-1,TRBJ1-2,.,CSVGGRFRGYTF,TGCAGCGTTGGAGGGCGGTTTCGTGGCTACACCTTC
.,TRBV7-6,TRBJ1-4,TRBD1,CASSRQGALEKLFF,TGTGCCAGCAGCCGACAGGGGGCGCTTGAAAAACTGTTTTTT
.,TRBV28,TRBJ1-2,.,CASWGGVNGYTF,TGTGCCAGTTGGGGGGGGGTGAATGGCTACACCTTC
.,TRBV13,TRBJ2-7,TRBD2,CASSPGGQPYEQYF,TGTGCCAGCAGCCCGGGGGGGCAACCCTACGAGCAGTACTTC
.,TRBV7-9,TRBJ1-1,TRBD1,CASSLGATGMETEAFF,TGTGCCAGCAGCTTAGGGGCGACAGGGATGGAGACTGAAGCTTTCTTT
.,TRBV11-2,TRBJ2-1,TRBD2,CASSLETLAGAMYNEQFF,TGTGCCAGCAGCTTAGAGACGTTAGCGGGGGCGATGTACAATGAGCAGTTCTTC
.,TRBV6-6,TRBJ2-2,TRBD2,CASSLSGRANTGELFF,TGTGCCAGCAGTCTTAGCGGGAGAGCGAACACCGGGGAGCTGTTTTTT